This TCR beta chain was recovered during a study of identical twins. Via MiXCR, TCRdb re-called the 5' RACE reads, giving one row per CDR3 protein. The sample shows about 470,000 distinct CDR3 sequences, about 24% of them seen only once. CDR1 and CDR2 from the germline V gene are SGHDN and FVKESK. The germline V and J ends were trimmed by 3 bases and 0 bases, with 3 bases remaining between them. The CDR3 runs 14 residues. Healthy Caucasian donors formed the entire cohort. The data also belong to a second study, concerning T cells expressing NK-cell markers.

Source material: CD4+ T cells sorted from blood. This sequence was found in a woman between 18 and 30 years old in good health. V gene TRBV14 combines with J gene TRBJ1-6; no firm D call. The CDR3 DNA reads TGTGCCAGCAGCCAGAGCTCCTATAATTCACCCCTCCACTTT. Translating gives CASSQSSYNSPLHF.